This T cell receptor beta chain was profiled in a study of post-analysis software for immune sequencing data (dated by TCRdb to between 2015 and 2016). Notes on the research overall: The recorded disease courses included relapsing-remitting, secondary progressive and progressive-relapsing multiple sclerosis, and some patients had no subtype annotation. A subset of samples was prepared in parallel using single-end sample barcoding, then pooled and co-amplified after Illumina adapter ligation. The patient repertoires were set against roughly eleven previously published healthy control repertoires from donors whose ages ranged from roughly 6 to 26 years. What the research found in general, with its limitations: Strong co-clustering of samples prepared in the same batch was shown by direct clustering with F measure, prompting a batch-effect correction. Significantly lower normalized Chao1 diversity was found in multiple sclerosis patients than in controls, suggesting substantial peripheral T-cell clonal expansion. The multiple sclerosis patient group was slightly younger than the control group. Patients showed significantly higher frequencies than controls for roughly five TRBV segments, among them TRBV5-6, TRBV5-1 and TRBV20-1.

V has 7 bases trimmed and J has 4 bases trimmed; junction bases matching no gene number 5. The CDR3 starts with the cysteine, ends with the phenylalanine, and has 12 residues. CDR3 DNA only is kept here, 36 bases in frame from base 1. From the germline V gene, CDR1 is SQVTM and CDR2 is ANQGSEA. Library method: PCR. TCRdb lists the instrument as Illumina HiSeq 2500. To reduce PCR and sequencing biases, unique molecular identifiers were incorporated into the TCR beta cDNA libraries. Approximately 500,000 cDNA molecules were obtained for every 1 to 10 million input T cells, so each molecule roughly corresponded to one T cell. The same protocol used for the earlier healthy control dataset was applied to prepare and sequence the patient libraries. Within a given batch, samples were prepared together, multiplexed and sequenced on the same HiSeq lane. In the authors' own workflow: Raw barcoded reads were processed with MIGEC, and single-read molecular identifier groups were discarded before consensus assembly and CDR3 extraction. Clonotype tables were post-analysed with VDJtools, and diversity was normalized by down-sampling all datasets to the smallest sample size. In repertoire overlap clustering, CDR3 amino acid sequences, but not nucleotide sequences, were matched to correct batch-related cross-sample contamination. TCRdb reprocessing: public reads trimmed at Q25 with fastp, clones called with MiXCR, in-frame beta chains kept. CDR3 protein sequences are deduplicated, and each keeps its most common genes and DNA. V and J calls and clone size were set by TCRdb, not the authors. In this sample the table shows about 820,000 distinct CDR3 sequences, about 50% of which occur a single time. The ten top clones hold approximately 4.3% of the sample.

This clonotype was observed a handful of times. It has no known antigen specificity. Nothing much larger sits one base from this clone, and base qualities are not available. To demonstrate the VDJtools post-analysis software, the study profiled TCR beta repertoires from the peripheral blood of about a dozen young patients with multiple sclerosis. The patients with multiple sclerosis were children and adolescents between roughly 6 and 15 years of age. The sequence was collected from a girl between 10 and 17 years old with multiple sclerosis. The chain is made from TRBV29-1 and TRBJ1-2; TRBD1 matches 8 bases in the middle. Sequenced sample: blood. CDR3 reads: CSAGQGFYGYTF. DNA sequence: TGCAGCGCTGGACAGGGATTCTATGGCTACACCTTC.